One sample yielded the 26 T cell receptor beta chains listed below, sequenced in a study of blood T cell repertoires in COVID-19. Method: immunoSEQ multiplex PCR; TCRdb's copy keeps in-frame clones and lacks some. The sample holds 170,000 or so clones, around 80% seen once. The material sequenced was peripheral blood. These receptors were obtained from a man between 65 and 85 years old with active or convalescent COVID-19.

This clone was picked up a small number of times. The rearrangement uses TRBV3-1 (or the pseudogene TRBV3-2) and TRBJ1-1; D gene uncertain. The CDR3 length is 15 residues. Per germline, CDR1 LGHDT and CDR2 YNNKEL (reference sequence). The germline V and J ends were trimmed by 1 base and 4 bases, with 13 bases remaining between them. The CDR3 DNA follows: TGTGCCAGCAGCCAAGGTCCTACAGTGGGCACTGAAGCTTTCTTT. Its translation is CASSQGPTVGTEAFF.

The V and J genes are TRBV7-6 and TRBJ2-3; D gene ambiguous. The germline V and J ends were trimmed by 5 bases and 4 bases, with 7 bases remaining between them. This CDR3 spans 12 amino acids. Germline CDR1 reads SGHVS; CDR2 reads FNYEAQ. CDR3 nucleotide sequence: TGTGCCAGCAGCACCAGTTCAGATACGCAGTATTTT. Its translation: CASSTSSDTQYF.

J is TRBJ1-1 and V is TRBV23-1; D unclear. TRBV23-1 is marked as an open reading frame, function uncertain. The V end lost 4 bases, the J end lost 2 bases, and 8 bases lay between the germline ends. This CDR3 is built from 13 residues. For the CDR3, the DNA is TGCGCCAGCAGTCCTCTGTTCAACACTGAAGCTTTCTTT. Protein sequence: CASSPLFNTEAFF.

The chain recombines TRBV19 with TRBJ1-2; D is uncertain. This CDR3 is built from 11 residues. Trimming shortened V by 5 bases and J by 7 bases, and 8 bases separated the two germline ends. Germline assignment: CDR1 LNHDA and CDR2 SQIVND (reference sequence). The CDR3 nucleotides read TGTGCCAGTAGTTCCCGTCTTGGCTACACCTTC. It yields the protein CASSSRLGYTF.

The chain is built from TRBV9 and TRBJ1-1; 9 bases align to TRBD1. Trimming at V came to 4 bases and at J to 9 bases, leaving 7 bases not matched to a gene. Looked up from germline, CDR1 is SGDLS and CDR2 is YYNGEE. This CDR3 spans 13 amino acids. Written as DNA, the CDR3 is TGTGCCAGCAGCAAACAGGGGGCCCAGCAAGCTTTCTTT. It encodes CASSKQGAQQAFF.

The chain's CDR3 is CASLRRGPNDEQYF. The CDR3 nucleotides read TGTGCCAGCCTGCGGCGGGGGCCTAATGACGAGCAGTACTTC. The gene calls are TRBV2 and TRBJ2-7; D is possibly TRBD2 (7 bases). Trimming shortened V by 8 bases and J by 5 bases, and 19 bases separated the two germline ends. This CDR3 is built from 14 residues. The germline gives CDR1 SNHLY, CDR2 FYNNEI.

The chain is built from TRBV6-2 or TRBV6-3 and TRBJ1-5, with D unclear. The V end lost 4 bases, the J end lost 6 bases, and 16 bases lay between the germline ends. The germline V gene encodes CDR1 MNHEY and CDR2 SVGEGT. The CDR3 sequence is 15 residues long. The CDR3 nucleotides are TGTGCCAGCAGTTTGGGCAGTCCCGCAGCTCAGCCCCAGCATTTT. Encoded protein: CASSLGSPAAQPQHF.

About this clone itself: The junction does not match germline at one end; this may be a read error. This chain connects TRBV3-1 (or the pseudogene TRBV3-2) to TRBJ2-3; 7 nucleotides match TRBD2. The CDR3 runs 12 residues. Germline CDR1 LGHDT, CDR2 YNNKEL (reference sequence). The CDR3 DNA is TGTGCCAGCAGCCAATGGCAGCGGGGAACAGCATTT. It encodes CASSQWQRGTAF.

The V gene is TRBV18, the J gene TRBJ2-7; 7 nucleotides match TRBD1. Germline V lookup: CDR1 KGHSH, CDR2 LQKENI. With V trimmed by 1 base and J by 6 bases, 3 bases remained unmatched. The CDR3 is 13 residues long. In DNA form, the CDR3 reads TGTGCCAGCTCACCACAGGGGGCCATCGAGCAGTACTTC. It encodes CASSPQGAIEQYF.

The V and J genes are TRBV6-2 or TRBV6-3 and TRBJ2-2; a weak D match, TRBD2 (6 bases). This CDR3 spans 15 amino acids. The germline V gene has CDR1 MNHEY and CDR2 SVGEGT. Trimming left V 2 bases short and J 4 bases short, with 11 bases between. CDR3 sequence (DNA): TGTGCCAGCAGTTACGGCGGGGCCGGCACCGGGGAGCTGTTTTTT. Residues: CASSYGGAGTGELFF.

The chain uses TRBV18 and TRBJ2-1; 11 nucleotides agree with TRBD2. Looked up from germline, CDR1 is KGHSH and CDR2 is LQKENI. The junction had 6 bases not matched to a gene; V was cut back by 3 bases and J by 5 bases. The CDR3 has 16 residues. The CDR3 spells CASSPFSGRANNEQFF. DNA of the CDR3: TGTGCCAGCTCACCGTTTAGCGGGAGGGCCAACAATGAGCAGTTCTTC.

This clone was recorded once. This chain joins TRBV2 and TRBJ2-5, with 11 nucleotides matching TRBD1. J was trimmed by 7 bases and V by 7 bases; bases with no gene match: 8. Germline values: CDR1 SNHLY, CDR2 FYNNEI. This CDR3 comprises 14 residues. The CDR3 region has the DNA TGTGCCAGCACCGGGACAGGGGGGTCGGGGACCCAGTACTTC. Translating it yields CASTGTGGSGTQYF. Supplemented by reference TRBV2 and TRBJ2-5, the full variable domain reads EPEVTQTPSHQVTQMGQEVILRCVPISNHLYFYWYRQILGQKVEFLVSFYNNEISEKSEIFDDQFSVERPDGSNFTLKIRSTKLEDSAMYFCASTGTGGSGTQYFGPGTRLLVL.

This CDR3 is CASSSTGANSPLHF. DNA for the CDR3: TGTGCCAGCAGCTCTACAGGGGCGAATTCACCCCTCCACTTT. The chain uses TRBV7-9 and TRBJ1-6; 7 bases line up with TRBD1. Germline CDR1 and CDR2: SEHNR and FQNEAQ (reference sequence). The CDR3 totals 14 residues. Trimming at V came to 4 bases and at J to 7 bases, leaving 4 bases not matched to a gene.

The chain's CDR3 is CASSAQGTGVYEQYF. The CDR3 DNA reads as TGTGCCAGCAGTGCGCAAGGGACAGGGGTCTACGAGCAGTACTTC. J is TRBJ2-7 and V is TRBV2, with 10 bases lining up with TRBD1. The germline gives CDR1 SNHLY, CDR2 FYNNEI. The CDR3 has 15 residues. Trimming removed 4 bases from V and 3 bases from J; junction bases left unmatched: 6.

The CDR3 sequence is CASSLGPGYTF. For the CDR3, the DNA is TGTGCCAGCAGCTTAGGGCCCGGCTACACCTTC. V and J are TRBV7-9 and TRBJ1-2; D gene ambiguous. The CDR3 is made up of 11 amino acids. With 1 base removed from V and 8 bases from J, the gap between germline ends came to 5 bases. Looked up from germline, CDR1 is SEHNR and CDR2 is FQNEAQ (reference sequence).

This sequence joins TRBV7-2 and TRBJ1-5, with 7 nucleotides matching TRBD1. Germline V gene sequence: CDR1 SGHTA, CDR2 FQGNSA. The CDR3 consists of 15 residues. V shed 5 bases and J 2 bases; nucleotides not matched to a gene: 6. The CDR3 loop reads CASSRSGTGNQPQHF. The CDR3 DNA reads as TGTGCCAGCAGCCGTTCCGGGACAGGCAATCAGCCCCAGCATTTT. The variable domain in full, with the rest retrieved from reference TRBV7-2 and TRBJ1-5, is GAGVSQSPSNKVTEKGKDVELRCDPISGHTALYWYRQSLGQGLEFLIYFQGNSAPDKSGLPSDRFSAERTGGSVSTLTIQRTQQEDSAVYLCASSRSGTGNQPQHFGDGTRLSIL.

The chain is built from TRBV10-2 and TRBJ2-7, with 7 bases fitting TRBD2. This CDR3 comprises 13 residues. The germline CDR1 and CDR2 sequences are WSHSY and SAAADI. The V segment lost 3 bases and the J segment 6 bases; nucleotides outside the gene matches: 5. CDR3 nucleotide sequence: TGCGCCAGCAGTGAAGTGGGGGGGGGCGAGCAGTACTTC. Encoded protein: CASSEVGGGEQYF.

This rearrangement joins TRBV29-1 to TRBJ2-5; no definite D call. Germline-derived CDR1 and CDR2 are SQVTM and ANQGSEA. Between the trimmed V and J ends, which lost 3 bases and 5 bases, there was a span of 10 bases. The CDR3 length is 12 residues. Here the CDR3 reads CSVDPTRETQYF. The CDR3 coding sequence is TGCAGCGTTGACCCCACTCGGGAGACCCAGTACTTC.

This rearrangement joins TRBV28 to TRBJ1-3; D is possibly TRBD1 (6 bases). CDR1 and CDR2 (germline): MDHEN, SYDVKM. V was pared by 2 bases and J by 11 bases, with 19 bases between. The CDR3 contains 15 residues. The CDR3 spells CASSLRGGTGMPIYF. For the CDR3, the DNA is TGTGCCAGCAGTTTAAGGGGGGGCACGGGTATGCCCATATATTTT.

This clone was recorded a few times. This CDR3 is CASSPKGDTGELFF. The CDR3, as DNA: TGTGCCAGCAGCCCGAAGGGAGACACCGGGGAGCTGTTTTTT. This chain connects TRBV11-1 to TRBJ2-2, with D possibly being TRBD2 (5 bases). V was trimmed by 5 bases and J by 3 bases, leaving 10 bases between them. CDR1 and CDR2 from the germline V gene are SGHAT and FQDESV (reference sequence). CDR3 length: 14 amino acids.

The chain couples TRBV27 to TRBJ1-1; TRBD1 agrees at 7 bases. This CDR3 has 14 amino acids. Germline trimming cut 7 bases from V and 3 bases from J; bases unmatched to any gene: 8. Germline V gene sequence: CDR1 MNHEY, CDR2 SMNVEV (reference sequence). The CDR3 loop reads CASTATGYHTEAFF. CDR3 sequence (DNA): TGTGCCAGCACCGCGACAGGGTATCACACTGAAGCTTTCTTT.

V usage is TRBV7-8 and J usage is TRBJ2-3; TRBD2 might be the D (6 bases). Deletions cut 1 base from V and 1 base from J, with 15 bases between. This CDR3 region has 17 residues. Germline lookup yields CDR1 SGHVS and CDR2 FQNEAQ. In nucleotides, the CDR3 is TGTGCCAGCAGCTTAGATTTTTCGGGAGTTGGCACAGATACGCAGTATTTT. As protein: CASSLDFSGVGTDTQYF.

The V gene is TRBV6-5, the J gene TRBJ1-2; tentative D call: TRBD1 (5 bases). Trimming shortened V by 0 bases and J by 10 bases, and 9 bases separated the two germline ends. The CDR3 is made up of 12 amino acids. Germline loops: CDR1 MNHEY, CDR2 SVGAGI. The CDR3 sequence is CASSYSTGDYTF. In DNA, the CDR3 is TGTGCCAGCAGTTACTCGACGGGGGACTACACCTTC.

The J gene is TRBJ1-5, the V gene TRBV5-4; no definite D call. V dropped 1 base and J dropped 2 bases, with 13 bases sitting between them. Germline loops: CDR1 SGHNT, CDR2 YYREEE (reference sequence). There are 16 residues in the CDR3. CDR3 protein: CASSLFGGSRNQPQHF. CDR3 nucleotide sequence: TGTGCCAGCAGCTTGTTCGGCGGTAGTCGCAATCAGCCCCAGCATTTT.

The chain recombines TRBV4-2 with TRBJ1-2; TRBD1 agrees at 10 bases. This CDR3 has 14 amino acids. J was trimmed by 3 bases and V by 4 bases; bases with no gene match: 2. Germline CDR1 and CDR2: LGHNA and YNFKEQ. Here the CDR3 reads CASSPTGGDYGYTF. CDR3 nucleotide sequence: TGTGCCAGCAGCCCGACAGGGGGCGACTATGGCTACACCTTC.

V gene TRBV5-4 combines with J gene TRBJ2-5; 9 bases are shared with TRBD2. The CDR3 loop spans 16 amino acids. V gave up 4 bases and J gave up 1 base; unmatched junction bases: 8. CDR1 and CDR2 (germline): SGHNT, YYREEE (reference sequence). The CDR3 bases are TGTGCCAGCAGCACCCCCCAACTAGCGGGCCAAGAGACCCAGTACTTC. Amino acids: CASSTPQLAGQETQYF.